This T cell receptor (beta chain) is from a study of T cell responses to AZD1222 COVID-19 vaccine. Study-level information: Analysis merged second doses at about 4 or about 12 weeks.

The protocol was immunoSEQ multiplex PCR, while the TCRdb copy is restricted to in-frame clones and leaves out a portion. The sample yields 150,000 to 200,000 clones, just over 90% seen once. V lost 4 bases, J lost 0 bases, and 10 bases lay in between. The CDR3 length is 14 residues. Germline V gives CDR1 LNHNV, CDR2 YYDKDF (reference sequence). The sample in question was peripheral blood, obtained on day 0 of AZD1222 vaccination. The chain combines TRBV15 with TRBJ2-7, with a possible D match to TRBD1 (5 bases). This TCR derives from an adult in good health. CDR3 in amino acids: CATSTRTLSYEQYF. CDR3 DNA: TGTGCCACCAGCACAAGGACACTCTCCTACGAGCAGTACTTC.